This T cell receptor beta chain was found in a study of control samples from healthy donors and cancer patients. The germline gives CDR1 MNHNS, CDR2 SASEGT. The CDR3 consists of 15 residues. V was clipped by 1 base and J by 2 bases, with 12 bases between them. Profiling relied on immunoSEQ multiplex PCR, and the TCRdb table lists in-frame clones only, not all of them. The table has under 150,000 clones, around nine tenths seen once. The chain uses TRBV6-1 and TRBJ2-7, with D perhaps TRBD2 (6 bases). The sequence was obtained from a man aged 25-45 years in good health. Sequencing was performed on blood. The CDR3 spells CASSEGRGLPYEQYF. Written as DNA, the CDR3 is TGTGCCAGCAGTGAAGGGAGGGGTCTCCCCTACGAGCAGTACTTC.